The 14 T cell receptor beta chains reported below all come from one sample, sequenced in a study of shared T cell receptors in the human thymus. Produced via immunoSEQ multiplex PCR; TCRdb's table is partial and in-frame only. Here the sample spans a few hundred thousand clones, 95% being singletons. Sequenced sample: thymocytes. The receptors were sampled from a human donor.

V usage is TRBV6-1 and J usage is TRBJ2-7; the D gene is possibly TRBD1 (5 bases). V was trimmed by 8 bases and J by 0 bases, leaving 8 bases between them. The V gene's germline CDR1 is MNHNS and CDR2 SASEGT. The CDR3 is made up of 12 amino acids. CDR3 bases: TGTGCCAGCCCTGACAGCTCCTACGAGCAGTACTTC. Its translation: CASPDSSYEQYF.

This clone was counted only a few times. This same CDR3 is encoded by further DNA sequences in the sample. The V gene is TRBV10-3, the J gene TRBJ1-4, with D maybe TRBD1 (5 bases). CDR3 length: 14 residues. CDR1 ENHRY and CDR2 SYGVKD come from the germline V gene. Trimming left V 2 bases short and J 3 bases short, with 7 bases between. The CDR3 nucleotides are TGTGCCATCAGTGAGAGAGGGGCTAATGAAAAACTGTTTTTT. This encodes CAISERGANEKLFF.

The chain employs TRBV2 and TRBJ2-6; perhaps TRBD2 as D (5 bases). V lost 6 bases to trimming and J lost 2 bases, with 8 bases between them. The CDR3 runs to 14 residues. In germline, CDR1 is SNHLY, CDR2 FYNNEI. For the CDR3, the DNA is TGTGCCAGCAGCGCGAGGGCTGGGGCCAACGTCCTGACTTTC. Its translation is CASSARAGANVLTF.

The rearrangement uses TRBV4-1 and TRBJ1-5, with unresolved D. Per germline, CDR1 MGHRA and CDR2 YSYEKL. The CDR3 extends over 16 amino acids. Trimming shortened V by 0 bases and J by 7 bases, and 16 bases separated the two germline ends. CDR3 bases: TGCGCCAGCAGCCAAGATTGGAGGTCAGCGGGGCAGCCCCAGCATTTT. Translating it yields CASSQDWRSAGQPQHF.

This chain links TRBV7-4 with TRBJ1-2; TRBD1 matches at 8 bases. Trimming removed 2 bases from V and 5 bases from J; junction bases left unmatched: 13. The germline CDR1 and CDR2 sequences are SGHVT and SQSDAQ. This CDR3 region has 17 residues. The chain's CDR3 is CASSLRLATGATYGYTF. In DNA, the CDR3 is TGTGCCAGCAGCTTAAGACTTGCGACAGGGGCGACGTATGGCTACACCTTC.

The chain joins TRBV27 to TRBJ2-7; a possible D gene is TRBD2 (5 bases). The germline V and J ends were trimmed by 4 bases and 1 base, with 20 bases remaining between them. This CDR3 has 17 amino acids. Germline-derived CDR1 and CDR2 are MNHEY and SMNVEV (reference sequence). In nucleotides, the CDR3 is TGTGCCAGCAGTTGGGGAGCTCCCGATCCAATTTCCTACGAGCAGTACTTC. It yields the protein CASSWGAPDPISYEQYF.

This clone was observed once. This chain uses TRBV11-2 with TRBJ2-1; D is unresolved. V was clipped by 4 bases and J by 2 bases, with 6 bases between them. The CDR3 is 13 amino acids. From germline, CDR1 is SGHAT and CDR2 FQNNGV. The CDR3 spells CASSSNTYNEQFF. The CDR3 nucleotides read TGTGCCAGCAGCTCGAACACCTACAATGAGCAGTTCTTC.

The chain recombines TRBV12-5 with TRBJ2-5, with 7 nucleotides matching TRBD2. This CDR3 has 18 residues. The V and J ends lost 0 bases and 1 base, in that order; junction bases with no gene match: 11. The germline V gene encodes CDR1 LGHNT and CDR2 FRNRAP. The CDR3 here is CASGLVREGRGVQETQYF. In DNA form, the CDR3 reads TGTGCTAGTGGTTTGGTTCGAGAGGGGAGGGGAGTCCAAGAGACCCAGTACTTC.

The chain links TRBV6-1 to TRBJ2-5, with a possible D match to TRBD1 (5 bases). The CDR3 is 12 amino acids. V lost 11 bases to trimming and J lost 2 bases, with 12 bases between them. CDR1 is MNHNS and CDR2 is SASEGT in the germline V gene. In DNA, the CDR3 is TGTGCCGTCAGGGTGGAGCAAGAGACCCAGTACTTC. Amino acids: CAVRVEQETQYF.

The rearrangement uses TRBV7-8 and TRBJ2-7; no reliable D call. V gave up 1 base and J gave up 3 bases, with 13 bases separating them. Germline V gene lookup returns CDR1 SGHVS and CDR2 FQNEAQ. CDR3 length: 15 amino acids. In DNA form, the CDR3 reads TGTGCCAGCAGCTTAGGGCCCTTAGGGCTCTACGAGCAGTACTTC. This encodes CASSLGPLGLYEQYF. Full variable domain (rest looked up from reference TRBV7-8 and TRBJ2-7): GAGVSQSPRYKVAKRGQDVALRCDPISGHVSLFWYQQALGQGPEFLTYFQNEAQLDKSGLPSDRFFAERPEGSVSTLKIQRTQQEDSAVYLCASSLGPLGLYEQYFGPGTRLTVT.

The chain couples TRBV28 to TRBJ1-2; 7 bases are a match to TRBD1. Germline trimming cut 2 bases from V and 3 bases from J; bases unmatched to any gene: 18. Looked up from germline, CDR1 is MDHEN and CDR2 is SYDVKM. This CDR3 is 19 amino acids long. The CDR3 sequence is CASSLPYGDRSNWDYGYTF. The CDR3 DNA reads as TGTGCCAGCAGTTTACCCTACGGGGACAGATCTAACTGGGACTATGGCTACACCTTC.

The rearrangement uses TRBV12-5 and TRBJ2-1; D ambiguous. V was cut by 6 bases and J by 4 bases, with 4 bases left in between. Germline CDR1 is LGHNT and CDR2 is FRNRAP. This CDR3 has 11 residues. CDR3 bases: TGTGCTAGTGGGGGATACAATGAGCAGTTCTTC. Residues: CASGGYNEQFF.

The gene calls are TRBV2 and TRBJ2-6; 7 bases are a match to TRBD1. Trimming removed 7 bases from V and 2 bases from J; junction bases left unmatched: 8. The germline gives CDR1 SNHLY, CDR2 FYNNEI. This CDR3 has 16 residues. This CDR3 reads CASNKGGAAGANVLTF. The CDR3 DNA reads as TGTGCCAGCAATAAAGGGGGCGCGGCTGGGGCCAACGTCCTGACTTTC.

Here the CDR3 DNA reads TGTGCCACCAGCAGAGACCTCTTATTCCGGGGGGAAGATCAGCCCCAGCATTTT. It codes for CATSRDLLFRGEDQPQHF. The chain couples TRBV15 to TRBJ1-5; tentative D call: TRBD1 (5 bases). V dropped 0 bases and J dropped 5 bases, with 20 bases sitting between them. In germline, CDR1 is LNHNV, CDR2 YYDKDF (reference sequence). The CDR3 totals 18 residues. Supplemented by reference TRBV15 and TRBJ1-5, the full variable domain reads DAMVIQNPRYQVTQFGKPVTLSCSQTLNHNVMYWYQQKSSQAPKLLFHYYDKDFNNEADTPDNFQSRRPNTSFCFLDIRSPGLGDTAMYLCATSRDLLFRGEDQPQHFGDGTRLSIL.